These 13 T cell receptor beta chains were sequenced from one sample in a study of CD8 T cells in ankylosing spondylitis. TCRdb redid the calling of the 5' RACE reads with MiXCR, one entry per CDR3 protein. This sample has around 250,000 distinct CDR3 sequences; 15% to 20% occur once, and the top ten carry more than 25%. The sample taken for sequencing was blood, either unsorted or a sorted T cell fraction (not recorded which). These receptors were collected from a male donor with ankylosing spondylitis or in good health (not recorded which).

The rearrangement uses TRBV6-5 and TRBJ1-2; D not certain. The CDR3 totals 13 residues. Trimming removed 2 bases at V and 2 bases at J, with 6 bases between. CDR1 is MNHEY and CDR2 is SVGAGI in the germline V gene. The CDR3 region has the DNA TGTGCCAGCAGTTACGGGATGAACTATGGCTACACCTTC. Amino acid sequence: CASSYGMNYGYTF.

This clonotype occurred many times. This chain links TRBV29-1 with TRBJ2-5, with D perhaps assigned TRBD1 or TRBD2 (5 bases each). V was pared by 4 bases and J by 3 bases, with 9 bases between. Germline-derived CDR1 and CDR2 are SQVTM and ANQGSEA. The CDR3 runs 12 residues. The CDR3 DNA reads TGCAGCGTTGGGGAGACAGAAGAGACCCAGTACTTC. The encoded protein is CSVGETEETQYF.

This clonotype turned up a few times. The genes are TRBV12-3 or TRBV12-4 and TRBJ2-1, with 15 bases lining up with TRBD2. V lost 5 bases to trimming and J lost 8 bases; unmatched junction nucleotides: 7. The CDR3 totals 16 residues. This CDR3 reads CASSAGGLAGGYEQFF. The CDR3 DNA is TGTGCCAGCAGTGCCGGCGGACTAGCGGGAGGGTATGAGCAGTTCTTC.

V usage is TRBV6-1 and J usage is TRBJ1-2, with 7 bases lining up with TRBD1. The germline V gene encodes CDR1 MNHNS and CDR2 SASEGT. The CDR3 has 15 residues. The V segment lost 5 bases and the J segment 4 bases; nucleotides outside the gene matches: 10. DNA of the CDR3: TGTGCCAGCAGTACACAGGGGTTCGATTTCTATGGCTACACCTTC. Its protein product is CASSTQGFDFYGYTF.

The rearrangement joins TRBV10-3 to TRBJ2-2, with 7 bases identical to TRBD2. The germline V gene has CDR1 ENHRY and CDR2 SYGVKD. The CDR3 is made up of 19 amino acids. V gave up 0 bases and J gave up 0 bases; unmatched junction bases: 10. CDR3 DNA: TGTGCCATCAGTGAGTCAAGCGGGAAGGGGTTTTCGAACACCGGGGAGCTGTTTTTT. Residues: CAISESSGKGFSNTGELFF.

V and J are TRBV5-1 and TRBJ2-1; the D is unclear. The ends were cut back, 2 bases at V and 8 bases at J, with 11 bases in the middle. From germline, CDR1 is SGHRS and CDR2 YFSETQ. CDR3 length: 13 amino acids. The CDR3 nucleotides read TGCGCCAGCAGCTTTGAAGCAAACGATGAGCAGTTCTTC. It is translated as CASSFEANDEQFF.

This clonotype was counted a few times. The chain is built from TRBV15 and TRBJ1-1; tentatively, D is TRBD1 (6 bases). This CDR3 spans 14 amino acids. The germline V gene has CDR1 LNHNV and CDR2 YYDKDF (reference sequence). Trimming removed 5 bases from V and 1 base from J, with 11 bases in between. The CDR3 DNA reads TGTGCCACCAGCCCTTCGGGGGCGAACACTGAAGCTTTCTTT. Residues: CATSPSGANTEAFF.

This clonotype was seen ten or more times. V is TRBV27 and J is TRBJ2-7; TRBD1 might be the D (7 bases). V was shortened by 10 bases and J by 2 bases, with 15 bases between the two germline ends. The CDR3 is 13 amino acids. In germline, CDR1 is MNHEY, CDR2 SMNVEV (reference sequence). CDR3 nucleotides: TGTGCCACCATTCAGGGGGGTCCCTACGAGCAGTACTTC. Its protein product is CATIQGGPYEQYF.

The chain carries TRBV10-3 and TRBJ2-1; tentative D call: TRBD2 (6 bases). Germline loops: CDR1 ENHRY, CDR2 SYGVKD. The length of the CDR3 is 15 residues. The ends were cut back, 5 bases at V and 4 bases at J, with 15 bases in the middle. CDR3 sequence reads: CAISNTGDFYNEQFF. The CDR3 DNA sequence: TGTGCCATCAGTAATACGGGGGATTTTTACAATGAGCAGTTCTTC.

V is TRBV27 and J is TRBJ2-1; D may be TRBD2 (6 bases). CDR3 size: 13 residues. Germline lookup yields CDR1 MNHEY and CDR2 SMNVEV (reference sequence). The V gene lost 5 bases and the J gene lost 4 bases, with 9 bases spanning the gap. CDR3 DNA sequence: TGTGCCAGCAGTATTGGGGGGTACAATGAGCAGTTCTTC. Encoded protein: CASSIGGYNEQFF.

This clonotype was found a few times. The chain is built from TRBV27 and TRBJ2-1; 7 nucleotides match TRBD2. CDR3 size: 15 residues. V lost 6 bases to trimming and J lost 1 base; unmatched junction nucleotides: 6. Per the germline V gene, CDR1 is MNHEY and CDR2 is SMNVEV (reference sequence). The CDR3 coding sequence is TGTGCCAGCAGAGCGGCGGGAGTTTCCTACAATGAGCAGTTCTTC. It yields the protein CASRAAGVSYNEQFF.

There are a few counts of this clonotype. V gene TRBV28 combines with J gene TRBJ2-7; D is unclear. The CDR3 is 17 amino acids. In germline, CDR1 is MDHEN, CDR2 SYDVKM. V lost 3 bases and J lost 2, with 20 bases in between. The CDR3 loop is CASSFQVQGNAAYEQYF. In DNA, the CDR3 is TGTGCCAGCAGTTTTCAGGTACAAGGAAACGCGGCCTACGAGCAGTACTTC.

This clonotype was seen only a few times. The rearrangement links TRBV5-1 to TRBJ1-6; no firm D call. This CDR3 spans 13 amino acids. V was cut by 0 bases and J by 11 bases, with 9 bases left in between. From germline, CDR1 is SGHRS and CDR2 YFSETQ. The CDR3 is CASSLAGSAPLHF. Written as DNA, the CDR3 is TGCGCCAGCAGCTTGGCCGGGAGCGCACCCCTCCACTTT.